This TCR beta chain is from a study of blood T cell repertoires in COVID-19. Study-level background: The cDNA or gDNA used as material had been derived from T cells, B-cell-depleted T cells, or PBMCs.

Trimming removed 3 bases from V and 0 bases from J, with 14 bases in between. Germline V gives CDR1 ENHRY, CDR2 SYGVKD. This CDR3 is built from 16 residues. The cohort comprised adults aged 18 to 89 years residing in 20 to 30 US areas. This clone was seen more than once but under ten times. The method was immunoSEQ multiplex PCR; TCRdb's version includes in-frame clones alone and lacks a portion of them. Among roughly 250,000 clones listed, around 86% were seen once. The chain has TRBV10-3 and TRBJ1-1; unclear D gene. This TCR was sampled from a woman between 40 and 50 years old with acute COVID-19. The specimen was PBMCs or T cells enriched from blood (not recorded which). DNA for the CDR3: TGTGCCATCAGTGAACTCAGGCAGGCCCTGAACACTGAAGCTTTCTTT. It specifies CAISELRQALNTEAFF.